The 14 T cell receptor beta chains below all came from one sample that was sequenced in a study of blood T cell repertoires in COVID-19. Measured with immunoSEQ multiplex PCR; TCRdb has only the in-frame clones, and not every one. Here the sample spans under 140,000 clones, roughly 85% being singletons. Sequences were obtained from peripheral blood. The receptor set was obtained from a human donor in a cohort sampled during active COVID-19.

J is TRBJ2-7 and V is TRBV6-5; perhaps TRBD1 as D (6 bases). V was pared by 6 bases and J by 6 bases, with 9 bases between. In germline, CDR1 is MNHEY, CDR2 SVGAGI. The CDR3 consists of 11 residues. DNA for the CDR3: TGTGCCAGCAGCCCAGGGGCCGAGCAGTACTTC. Translated, it gives CASSPGAEQYF.

CDR3 bases: TGTGCCAGCACGGGCTCTGGGGCCAACGTCCTGACTTTC. This gives the protein CASTGSGANVLTF. This chain links TRBV2 with TRBJ2-6; D is unclear. V lost 7 bases and J 0 bases, leaving 4 bases between the germline ends. CDR1 is SNHLY and CDR2 is FYNNEI in the germline V gene. The CDR3 is 13 amino acids. The full variable domain, completed using reference TRBV2 and TRBJ2-6, is EPEVTQTPSHQVTQMGQEVILRCVPISNHLYFYWYRQILGQKVEFLVSFYNNEISEKSEIFDDQFSVERPDGSNFTLKIRSTKLEDSAMYFCASTGSGANVLTFGAGSRLTVL.

This chain joins TRBV7-2 and TRBJ2-7, with D tentatively TRBD1 (6 bases). Between the trimmed V and J ends, which lost 5 bases and 4 bases, there was a span of 9 bases. The CDR3 consists of 12 residues. Germline V gene sequence: CDR1 SGHTA, CDR2 FQGNSA. Written as DNA, the CDR3 is TGTGCCAGCAGCCTTCAGGGGTACGAGCAGTACTTC. Its translation: CASSLQGYEQYF.

This clone came up a few times. The rearrangement uses TRBV6-5 and TRBJ1-1; a possible D gene is TRBD1 (5 bases). CDR3 length: 14 amino acids. The V gene's germline CDR1 is MNHEY and CDR2 SVGAGI. V was trimmed by 7 bases and J by 0 bases, leaving 12 bases between them. This CDR3 reads CASKSGPMNTEAFF. As DNA, the CDR3 is TGTGCCAGCAAGTCAGGGCCGATGAACACTGAAGCTTTCTTT.

This clone was detected once. The chain carries TRBV7-2 and TRBJ2-5, with 9 bases matching TRBD1. The CDR3 runs 14 residues. J lost 9 bases, V lost 6 bases, and 11 bases had no gene match. The germline V gene has CDR1 SGHTA and CDR2 FQGNSA. The DNA for the CDR3 is TGTGCCAGCAGTACGGGACAGGGTAATATGGCCCAGTACTTC. The encoded protein is CASSTGQGNMAQYF. The full variable domain, rest sourced from reference TRBV7-2 and TRBJ2-5, is GAGVSQSPSNKVTEKGKDVELRCDPISGHTALYWYRQSLGQGLEFLIYFQGNSAPDKSGLPSDRFSAERTGGSVSTLTIQRTQQEDSAVYLCASSTGQGNMAQYFGPGTRLLVL.

The V call is TRBV5-1, the J call TRBJ2-7, with 12 bases that match TRBD1. The V gene's germline CDR1 is SGHRS and CDR2 YFSETQ. Trimming cost V 5 bases and J 8 bases; bases outside gene matches: 11. This CDR3 comprises 15 residues. CDR3 amino acids: CASSSTGTGGGQQYF. In nucleotides, the CDR3 is TGCGCCAGCAGTTCAACCGGGACAGGGGGCGGACAGCAGTACTTC.

V gene TRBV5-1 combines with J gene TRBJ2-2; no clear D. This CDR3 spans 13 amino acids. Germline CDR1 and CDR2: SGHRS and YFSETQ. V was cut by 2 bases and J by 7 bases, with 9 bases left in between. CDR3 sequence reads: CASSLEEHGELFF. The CDR3 DNA sequence: TGCGCCAGCAGCTTAGAGGAGCACGGGGAGCTGTTTTTT.

This chain links TRBV3-1 (or the pseudogene TRBV3-2) with TRBJ1-3; tentatively, D is TRBD1 (5 bases). This CDR3 has 17 amino acids. V lost 4 bases to trimming and J lost 0 bases, with 16 bases between them. CDR1 is LGHDT and CDR2 is YNNKEL in the germline V gene (reference sequence). The CDR3 nucleotides read TGTGCCAGCAGCCTTCGGGGGGGGAGCGACTCTGGAAACACCATATATTTT. Encoded protein: CASSLRGGSDSGNTIYF.

The chain employs TRBV11-2 and TRBJ2-5, with D possibly being TRBD1 (6 bases). V shed 6 bases and J shed 4 bases, with 18 bases lying between them. Germline values: CDR1 SGHAT, CDR2 FQNNGV. CDR3 length: 15 amino acids. CDR3 residues: CASRAPGRGRETQYF. The CDR3 DNA reads as TGTGCCAGCAGGGCGCCGGGCAGGGGTCGAGAGACCCAGTACTTC.

This rearrangement joins TRBV28 to TRBJ2-1; D is undetermined. This CDR3 has 13 residues. Germline loops: CDR1 MDHEN, CDR2 SYDVKM. The V and J ends lost 6 bases and 8 bases respectively, with 14 bases between them. The CDR3 region has the DNA TGTGCCAGCAGCCATACCCACCCGGATGAGCAGTTCTTC. As protein: CASSHTHPDEQFF.

The genes are TRBV4-2 and TRBJ1-1; 8 positions agree with TRBD1. The CDR3 consists of 14 residues. Germline CDR1 and CDR2: LGHNA and YNFKEQ. The trim removed 1 base at V and 6 bases at J, leaving 4 bases unmatched. CDR3 nucleotides: TGTGCCAGCAGCCAAGTGCAACAGGGGGCTGAAGCTTTCTTT. Translated, it gives CASSQVQQGAEAFF.

This rearrangement joins TRBV3-1 (or the pseudogene TRBV3-2) to TRBJ2-5; weak D call: TRBD2 (6 bases). Germline loops: CDR1 LGHDT, CDR2 YNNKEL (reference sequence). CDR3 length equals 14 residues. V lost 4 bases, J lost 5 bases, and 14 bases lay in between. DNA of the CDR3: TGTGCCAGCAGCCTGCGGACCCGGGGGGAGACCCAGTACTTC. It is translated as CASSLRTRGETQYF.

This chain joins TRBV9 and TRBJ1-2; D not resolved. The CDR3 sequence is 14 residues long. Germline CDR1 SGDLS, CDR2 YYNGEE. V was cut by 0 bases and J by 4 bases, with 10 bases left in between. In DNA form, the CDR3 reads TGTGCCAGCAGCGTAGGGCAAAACCTCTATGGCTACACCTTC. It encodes CASSVGQNLYGYTF.

This chain connects TRBV7-6 to TRBJ2-7, with 8 bases identical to TRBD1. The germline V gene has CDR1 SGHVS and CDR2 FNYEAQ. CDR3 size: 13 residues. Unmatched junction bases numbered 3, after V lost 5 bases and J lost 3 bases. The DNA for the CDR3 is TGTGCCAGCAGCCCTACAGGGGGCTACGAGCAGTACTTC. Translation gives CASSPTGGYEQYF.